A selection of T cell receptor beta chains follows, all from one sample in a study of beta chain features in type 1 diabetes. Using immunoSEQ multiplex PCR, the repertoire was profiled, and TCRdb retains in-frame clones only, with some absent. The sample has some 240,000 clones, about 11% seen once. Sequencing was performed on central memory CD4+ T cells from blood. These receptors were taken from a man aged 18-30 years in good health. Each CDR3 is given with its conserved first and last residue. Each record gives: V gene, J gene, clone size, D gene, CDR3 protein, CDR3 DNA. The D gene is left open where the match is weak. The size entry is marked missing in some rows and otherwise reads once, few, many or a size class.

TRBV29-1,TRBJ2-3,NA,TRBD2,CSVEGLAAQDTQYF,TGCAGCGTTGAGGGACTAGCGGCGCAGGATACGCAGTATTTT
TRBV25-1,TRBJ2-1,few,NA,CASSEFARRGNEQFF,TGTGCCAGCAGTGAATTTGCTAGACGGGGCAATGAGCAGTTCTTC
TRBV7-6,TRBJ2-1,few,TRBD2,CASSYASGTYNEQFF,TGTGCCAGCAGCTATGCTAGCGGGACCTACAATGAGCAGTTCTTC
TRBV5-1,TRBJ2-7,few,NA,CASSLGQDIYEQYF,TGCGCCAGCAGCTTGGGCCAGGATATCTACGAGCAGTACTTC
TRBV10-3,TRBJ2-1,few,NA,CAISESEAAYNEQFF,TGTGCCATCAGTGAGTCAGAGGCCGCCTACAATGAGCAGTTCTTC
TRBV27,TRBJ1-5,many,NA,CASSRAGLNNQPQHF,TGTGCCAGCTCGAGGGCAGGGCTAAACAATCAGCCCCAGCATTTT
TRBV5-6,TRBJ1-1,few,NA,CASSLNPWNTEAFF,TGTGCCAGCAGCTTGAATCCGTGGAACACTGAAGCTTTCTTT
TRBV13,TRBJ2-7,few,NA,CASSLDGAGEQYF,TGTGCCAGCAGCTTAGACGGTGCGGGCGAGCAGTACTTC
TRBV15,TRBJ1-2,few,NA,CATSRDKLASYGYTF,TGTGCCACCAGCAGAGATAAGCTGGCAAGCTATGGCTACACCTTC
TRBV29-1,TRBJ2-3,few,NA,CSVENTDTQYF,TGCAGCGTTGAGAACACAGATACGCAGTATTTT
TRBV15,TRBJ2-5,many,TRBD1,CATSRDVQGEETQYF,TGTGCCACCAGCAGAGATGTACAGGGGGAAGAGACCCAGTACTTC
TRBV7-2,TRBJ2-4,few,NA,CASSLDAQKNIQYF,TGTGCCAGCAGCTTAGATGCACAGAAAAACATTCAGTACTTC
TRBV6-6,TRBJ2-5,few,TRBD2,CASTWTSGTETQYF,TGTGCCAGCACCTGGACTAGCGGGACAGAGACCCAGTACTTC
TRBV5-1,TRBJ2-5,few,NA,CASNIRTGQETQYF,TGCGCCAGCAACATTCGGACGGGTCAAGAGACCCAGTACTTC
TRBV7-7,TRBJ2-5,NA,TRBD2,CASSEGLAPQETQYF,TGTGCCAGCAGCGAGGGACTAGCCCCCCAAGAGACCCAGTACTTC
TRBV18,TRBJ2-3,NA,NA,CASSPGEDTQYF,TGTGCCAGCTCACCGGGTGAGGATACGCAGTATTTT
TRBV30,TRBJ2-1,NA,TRBD2,CAWRRLAVSYNEQFF,TGTGCCTGGAGGCGACTAGCGGTGTCCTACAATGAGCAGTTCTTC
TRBV28,TRBJ1-1,few,NA,CASSSARNRGEAFF,TGTGCCAGCAGTTCCGCGAGGAACCGGGGTGAAGCTTTCTTT
TRBV7-2,TRBJ2-7,many,TRBD1,CASTPGQGHSYEQYF,TGTGCCAGCACCCCGGGACAGGGACACTCCTACGAGCAGTACTTC
TRBV2,TRBJ2-5,many,NA,CASSLLLETQYF,TGTGCCAGCAGTCTTTTACTGGAGACCCAGTACTTC
TRBV18,TRBJ2-7,NA,NA,CASSPGEVPYEQYF,TGTGCCAGCTCACCAGGGGAAGTACCCTACGAGCAGTACTTC
TRBV30,TRBJ2-7,NA,NA,CAWSTGLISYEQYF,TGTGCCTGGAGCACCGGACTGATCTCCTACGAGCAGTACTTC
TRBV10-3,TRBJ2-7,NA,TRBD2,CAISEGGSGDYEQYF,TGTGCCATCAGTGAGGGTGGTAGCGGGGACTACGAGCAGTACTTC
TRBV29-1,TRBJ2-1,many,NA,CSVDLTRSSEQFF,TGCAGCGTCGACCTGACTAGATCCAGTGAGCAGTTCTTC
TRBV7-2,TRBJ2-1,NA,NA,CASSVKWGAGTYNEQFF,TGTGCCAGCAGCGTTAAATGGGGGGCAGGGACCTACAATGAGCAGTTCTTC
TRBV29-1,TRBJ2-5,NA,NA,CSERVSETQYF,TGCAGCGAGAGAGTTTCGGAGACCCAGTACTTC
TRBV30,TRBJ1-5,NA,NA,CAWSTREGQPQHF,TGTGCCTGGAGTACCAGGGAGGGTCAGCCCCAGCATTTT
TRBV19,TRBJ1-4,NA,NA,CASSRFEGWLFF,TGTGCCAGTAGCCGTTTTGAGGGCTGGCTGTTTTTT
TRBV7-2,TRBJ2-1,many,NA,CASGHNEQFF,TGTGCCAGCGGCCACAATGAGCAGTTCTTC
TRBV2,TRBJ2-3,few,TRBD2,CASSEALRAGGITDTQYF,TGTGCCAGCAGTGAAGCGCTTCGAGCGGGAGGGATCACAGATACGCAGTATTTT
TRBV19,TRBJ2-5,NA,NA,CASSIIGGETQYF,TGTGCCAGTAGTATAATTGGAGGAGAGACCCAGTACTTC
TRBV10-3,TRBJ2-5,few,TRBD2,CAIGQAAGEETQYF,TGTGCCATCGGACAAGCCGCGGGGGAAGAGACCCAGTACTTC
TRBV29-1,TRBJ2-2,NA,NA,CSVLQGTGELFF,TGCAGCGTTCTCCAGGGAACCGGGGAGCTGTTTTTT
TRBV18,TRBJ2-3,few,TRBD2,CATAPSGSADTQYF,TGTGCCACCGCCCCGAGCGGGAGTGCAGATACGCAGTATTTT
TRBV7-2,TRBJ2-1,NA,NA,CASSPVLIYNEQFF,TGTGCCAGCAGCCCAGTTCTGATTTACAATGAGCAGTTCTTC
TRBV5-4,TRBJ2-5,few,TRBD2,CARSSGLAGQGQETQYF,TGTGCCCGCAGCTCGGGACTAGCGGGACAGGGCCAAGAGACCCAGTACTTC
TRBV10-1,TRBJ1-1,NA,NA,CASSTDMNTEAFF,TGCGCCAGCAGTACAGATATGAACACTGAAGCTTTCTTT
TRBV18,TRBJ1-1,NA,NA,CASSLDRMTEAFF,TGTGCCAGCTCCTTAGACAGAATGACTGAAGCTTTCTTT
TRBV4-3,TRBJ2-7,few,NA,CASSQGQGLRYEQYF,TGCGCCAGCAGCCAAGGCCAAGGGTTGCGGTACGAGCAGTACTTC
TRBV7-2,TRBJ2-5,many,NA,CASSLSFQETQYF,TGTGCCAGCAGCTTATCGTTCCAAGAGACCCAGTACTTC
TRBV10-3,TRBJ2-5,NA,NA,CAISESAGETQYF,TGTGCCATCAGTGAGTCGGCAGGCGAGACCCAGTACTTC
TRBV30,TRBJ2-1,NA,NA,CAWRPPLIANNEQFF,TGTGCCTGGAGGCCCCCTCTGATAGCCAACAATGAGCAGTTCTTC
TRBV6-5,TRBJ1-5,few,NA,CASSVREEQPQHF,TGTGCCAGCAGTGTGAGGGAAGAACAGCCCCAGCATTTT
TRBV4-2,TRBJ2-7,NA,TRBD2,CASSSLAGTYEQYF,TGTGCCAGCAGCTCACTAGCGGGGACGTACGAGCAGTACTTC
TRBV25-1,TRBJ2-7,NA,NA,CASSDPGRNEQYF,TGTGCCAGCAGTGATCCAGGGAGGAACGAGCAGTACTTC
TRBV5-1,TRBJ2-1,many,TRBD1,CASSLEGQGYNEQFF,TGCGCCAGCAGCCTGGAGGGACAGGGATACAATGAGCAGTTCTTC
TRBV18,TRBJ2-7,few,NA,CASSAGTAATYEQYF,TGTGCCAGCTCAGCGGGGACAGCGGCTACCTACGAGCAGTACTTC
TRBV15,TRBJ2-1,many,TRBD2,CATSRGVAGTYNEQFF,TGTGCCACCAGCAGAGGGGTAGCGGGAACCTACAATGAGCAGTTCTTC
TRBV6-6,TRBJ2-7,NA,TRBD1,CASSLDRGVEQYF,TGTGCCAGCAGTTTGGACAGGGGGGTAGAGCAGTACTTC
TRBV9,TRBJ2-2,NA,TRBD2,CASSVDGRDTGELFF,TGTGCCAGCAGCGTAGACGGGAGGGACACCGGGGAGCTGTTTTTT
TRBV12-5,TRBJ2-1,NA,NA,CASGLVPPLEQFF,TGTGCTAGTGGTTTGGTACCCCCTCTTGAGCAGTTCTTC
TRBV28,TRBJ2-3,few,TRBD2,CASTRLAGGTDTQYF,TGTGCCAGCACCCGTCTAGCGGGAGGTACCGATACGCAGTATTTT
TRBV14,TRBJ2-2,few,NA,CASSQLTGRNTGELFF,TGTGCCAGCAGCCAGTTAACAGGGAGGAACACCGGGGAGCTGTTTTTT
TRBV4-3,TRBJ2-7,NA,TRBD2,CASSHGLAGGPYEQYF,TGCGCCAGCAGCCACGGACTAGCGGGAGGCCCCTACGAGCAGTACTTC
TRBV6-1,TRBJ2-3,NA,NA,CASSEPIDTQYF,TGTGCCAGCAGTGAACCCATAGATACGCAGTATTTT
TRBV30,TRBJ1-1,NA,NA,CAWSRGKNTEAFF,TGTGCCTGGAGTAGAGGCAAAAACACTGAAGCTTTCTTT
TRBV9,TRBJ2-3,few,TRBD2,CASSVLGGYSDTQYF,TGTGCCAGCAGCGTACTGGGAGGGTATTCAGATACGCAGTATTTT